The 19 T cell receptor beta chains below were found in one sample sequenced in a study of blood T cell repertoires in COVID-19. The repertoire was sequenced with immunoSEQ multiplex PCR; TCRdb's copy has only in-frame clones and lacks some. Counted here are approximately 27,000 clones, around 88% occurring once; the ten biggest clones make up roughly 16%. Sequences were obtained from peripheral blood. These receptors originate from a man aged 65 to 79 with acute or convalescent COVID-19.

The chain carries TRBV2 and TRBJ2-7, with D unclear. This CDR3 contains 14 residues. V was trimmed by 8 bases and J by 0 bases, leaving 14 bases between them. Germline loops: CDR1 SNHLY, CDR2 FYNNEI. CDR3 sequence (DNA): TGTGCCAGCCACCCCCGGCCAGGCTCCTACGAGCAGTACTTC. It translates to CASHPRPGSYEQYF.

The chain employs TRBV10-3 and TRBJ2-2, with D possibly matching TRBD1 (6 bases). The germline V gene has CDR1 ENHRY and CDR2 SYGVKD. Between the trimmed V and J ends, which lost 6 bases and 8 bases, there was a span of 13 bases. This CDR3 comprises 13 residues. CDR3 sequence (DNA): TGTGCCATCAGCAACACAGGGTGGGGGGAGCTGTTTTTT. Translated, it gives CAISNTGWGELFF.

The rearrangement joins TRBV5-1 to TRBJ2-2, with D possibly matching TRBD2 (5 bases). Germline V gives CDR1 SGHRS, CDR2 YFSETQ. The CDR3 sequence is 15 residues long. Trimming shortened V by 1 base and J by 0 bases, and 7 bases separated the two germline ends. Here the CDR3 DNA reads TGCGCCAGCAGCTTGCAAGCGGCGAACACCGGGGAGCTGTTTTTT. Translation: CASSLQAANTGELFF.

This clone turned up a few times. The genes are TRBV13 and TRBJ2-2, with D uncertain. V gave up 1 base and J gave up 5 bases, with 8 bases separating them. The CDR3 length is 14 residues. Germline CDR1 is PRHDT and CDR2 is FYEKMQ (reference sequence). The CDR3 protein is CASSLAVRTGELFF. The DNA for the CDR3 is TGTGCCAGCAGCTTAGCTGTTCGGACCGGGGAGCTGTTTTTT.

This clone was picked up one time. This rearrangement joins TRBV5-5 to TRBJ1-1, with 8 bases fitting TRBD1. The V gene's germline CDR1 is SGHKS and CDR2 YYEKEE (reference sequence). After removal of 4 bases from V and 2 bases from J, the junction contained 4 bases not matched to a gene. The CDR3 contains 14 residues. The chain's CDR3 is CASSPTGGNTEAFF. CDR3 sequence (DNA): TGTGCCAGCAGCCCCACAGGGGGAAACACTGAAGCTTTCTTT.

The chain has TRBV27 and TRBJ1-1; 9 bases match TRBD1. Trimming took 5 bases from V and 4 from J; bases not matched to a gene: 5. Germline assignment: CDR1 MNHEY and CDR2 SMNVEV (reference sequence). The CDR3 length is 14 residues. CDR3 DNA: TGTGCCAGCAGTCGGGACAGGGAAGTCACTGAAGCTTTCTTT. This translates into CASSRDREVTEAFF.

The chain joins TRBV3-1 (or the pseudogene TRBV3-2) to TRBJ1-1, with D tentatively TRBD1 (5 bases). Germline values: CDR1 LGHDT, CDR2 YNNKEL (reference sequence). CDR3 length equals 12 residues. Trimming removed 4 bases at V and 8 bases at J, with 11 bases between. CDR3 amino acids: CASSPGEREAFF. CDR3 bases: TGTGCCAGCAGCCCGGGGGAGCGAGAAGCTTTCTTT.

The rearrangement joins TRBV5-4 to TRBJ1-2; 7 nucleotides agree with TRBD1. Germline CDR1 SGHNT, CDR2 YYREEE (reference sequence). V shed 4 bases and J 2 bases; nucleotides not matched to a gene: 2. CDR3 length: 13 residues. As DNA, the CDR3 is TGTGCCAGCAGCCTACAGGGGAACTATGGCTACACCTTC. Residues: CASSLQGNYGYTF. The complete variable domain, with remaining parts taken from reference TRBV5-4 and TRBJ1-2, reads ETGVTQSPTHLIKTRGQQVTLRCSSQSGHNTVSWYQQALGQGPQFIFQYYREEENGRGNFPPRFSGLQFPNYSSELNVNALELDDSALYLCASSLQGNYGYTFGSGTRLTVV.

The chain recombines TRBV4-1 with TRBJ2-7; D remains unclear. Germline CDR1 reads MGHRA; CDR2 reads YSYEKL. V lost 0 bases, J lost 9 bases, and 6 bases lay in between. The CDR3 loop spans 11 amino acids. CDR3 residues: CASSQESVQYF. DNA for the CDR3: TGCGCCAGCAGCCAAGAAAGCGTGCAGTACTTC.

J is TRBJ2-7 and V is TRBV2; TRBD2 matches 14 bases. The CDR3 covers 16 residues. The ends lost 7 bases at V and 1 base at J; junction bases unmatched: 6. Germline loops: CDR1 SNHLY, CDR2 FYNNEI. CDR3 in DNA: TGTGCCAGCAAACCGGGACTAGCGGGAGTATCCTACGAGCAGTACTTC. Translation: CASKPGLAGVSYEQYF.

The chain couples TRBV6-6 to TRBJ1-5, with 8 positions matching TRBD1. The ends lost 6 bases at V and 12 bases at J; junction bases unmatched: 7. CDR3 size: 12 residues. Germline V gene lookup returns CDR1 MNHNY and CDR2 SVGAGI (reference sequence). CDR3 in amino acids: CASRPGQGNQHF. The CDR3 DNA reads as TGTGCCAGCAGACCCGGACAGGGAAACCAGCATTTT.

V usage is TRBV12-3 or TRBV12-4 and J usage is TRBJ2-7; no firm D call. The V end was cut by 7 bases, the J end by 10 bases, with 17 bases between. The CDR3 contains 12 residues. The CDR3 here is CASTTGPSTQYF. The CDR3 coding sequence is TGTGCCAGCACCACTGGGCCCAGCACCCAGTACTTC.

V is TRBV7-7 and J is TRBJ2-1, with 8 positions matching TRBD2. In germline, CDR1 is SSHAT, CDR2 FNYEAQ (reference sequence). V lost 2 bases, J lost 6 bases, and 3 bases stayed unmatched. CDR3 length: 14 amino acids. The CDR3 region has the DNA TGTGCCAGCAGCTTAAGGCGGGAGGCCAATGAGCAGTTCTTC. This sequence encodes CASSLRREANEQFF.

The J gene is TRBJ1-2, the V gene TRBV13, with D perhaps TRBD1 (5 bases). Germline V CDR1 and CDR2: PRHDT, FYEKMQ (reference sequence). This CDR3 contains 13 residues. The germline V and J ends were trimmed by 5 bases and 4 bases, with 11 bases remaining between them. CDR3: CASSREGSYGYTF. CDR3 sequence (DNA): TGTGCCAGCAGCAGGGAGGGGTCCTATGGCTACACCTTC.

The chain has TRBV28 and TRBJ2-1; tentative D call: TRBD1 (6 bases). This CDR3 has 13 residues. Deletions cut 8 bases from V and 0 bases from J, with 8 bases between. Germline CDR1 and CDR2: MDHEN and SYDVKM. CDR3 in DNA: TGTGCCAGCGGGGGCTACTCCTACAATGAGCAGTTCTTC. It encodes CASGGYSYNEQFF.

CDR3 sequence: CASSGLAESYEQYF. CDR3 DNA: TGTGCCAGCAGCGGACTAGCGGAGTCCTACGAGCAGTACTTC. V usage is TRBV6-5 and J usage is TRBJ2-7, with TRBD2 matching over 10 bases. CDR1 MNHEY and CDR2 SVGAGI come from the germline V gene. The V gene end was trimmed by 6 bases and the J gene end by 1 base; junction bases not matched to a gene: 3. This CDR3 has 14 residues.

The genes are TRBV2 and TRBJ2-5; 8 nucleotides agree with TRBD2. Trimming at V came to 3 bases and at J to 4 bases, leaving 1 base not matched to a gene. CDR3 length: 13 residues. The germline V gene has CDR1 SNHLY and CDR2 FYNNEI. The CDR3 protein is CASSDTSGETQYF. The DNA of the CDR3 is TGTGCCAGCAGTGACACTAGCGGAGAGACCCAGTACTTC.

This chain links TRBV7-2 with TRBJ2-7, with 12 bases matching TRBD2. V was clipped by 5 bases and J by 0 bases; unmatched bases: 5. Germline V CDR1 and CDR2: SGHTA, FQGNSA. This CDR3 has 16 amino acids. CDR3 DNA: TGTGCCAGCAGCCCTCGGACTAGCGGGGCCTCCTACGAGCAGTACTTC. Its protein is CASSPRTSGASYEQYF.

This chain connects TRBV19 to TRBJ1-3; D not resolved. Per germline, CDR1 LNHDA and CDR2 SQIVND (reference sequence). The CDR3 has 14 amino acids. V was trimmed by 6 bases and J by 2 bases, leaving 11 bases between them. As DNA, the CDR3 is TGTGCCAGTAGCCTAAAAATAACTGGAAACACCATATATTTT. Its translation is CASSLKITGNTIYF.